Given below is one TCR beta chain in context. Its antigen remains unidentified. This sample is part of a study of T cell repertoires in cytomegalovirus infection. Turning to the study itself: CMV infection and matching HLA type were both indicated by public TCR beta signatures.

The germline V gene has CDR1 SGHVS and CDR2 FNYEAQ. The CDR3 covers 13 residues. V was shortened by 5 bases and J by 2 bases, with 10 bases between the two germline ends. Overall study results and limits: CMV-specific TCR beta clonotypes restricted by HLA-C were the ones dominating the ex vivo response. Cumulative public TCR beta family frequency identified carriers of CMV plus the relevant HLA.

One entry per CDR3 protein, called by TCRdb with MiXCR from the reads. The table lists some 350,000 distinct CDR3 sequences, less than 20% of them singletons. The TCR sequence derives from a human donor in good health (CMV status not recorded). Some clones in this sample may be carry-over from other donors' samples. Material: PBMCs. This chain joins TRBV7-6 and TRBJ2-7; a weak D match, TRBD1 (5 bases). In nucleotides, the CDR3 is TGTGCCAGCAGCCCAGACAGACCCTACGAGCAGTACTTC. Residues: CASSPDRPYEQYF.